A selection of T cell receptor beta chains follows, all from one sample in a study of vaccination effects on CD4 cells after COVID-19. The repertoire was sequenced with immunoSEQ multiplex PCR; TCRdb's copy has only in-frame clones and lacks some. This table holds roughly 75,000 clones, approximately 70% found once. These receptors' antigens are unknown. This specimen consisted of CD4+ T cells from PBMCs cultured with HCoV-OC43 spike peptides, obtained before COVID-19 vaccination. These receptors were collected from a human donor who received a COVID-19 vaccine. Both conserved end residues are part of each CDR3. Each record gives: clone size, V gene, J gene, D gene, CDR3 DNA, CDR3 protein. The D gene is left open where the match is weak. Only some rows state a clone size, as once, few, many or a class for expanded clones.

clone size: .
V gene: TRBV29-1
J gene: TRBJ2-5
D gene: .
CDR3 DNA: TGCAGCGTCAAGAGCGGCAGCGGCCAAGAGACCCAGTACTTC
CDR3 protein: CSVKSGSGQETQYF

clone size: .
V gene: TRBV6-5
J gene: TRBJ2-3
D gene: .
CDR3 DNA: TGTGCCAGCAGGGCCTCTAGCACAGATACGCAGTATTTT
CDR3 protein: CASRASSTDTQYF

clone size: few
V gene: TRBV3-1/TRBV3-2
J gene: TRBJ1-5
D gene: .
CDR3 DNA: TGTGCCAGCAGCCAAGATAGCAATCAGCCCCAGCATTTT
CDR3 protein: CASSQDSNQPQHF

clone size: .
V gene: TRBV6-5
J gene: TRBJ1-5
D gene: TRBD1
CDR3 DNA: TGTGCCAGCAGTTACTCGAGGGACAGGCTCCAGCCCCAGCATTTT
CDR3 protein: CASSYSRDRLQPQHF

clone size: .
V gene: TRBV6-5
J gene: TRBJ1-4
D gene: .
CDR3 DNA: TGTGCCAGCAGTTACGGACGGGCGGACACCGAAAAACTGTTTTTT
CDR3 protein: CASSYGRADTEKLFF

clone size: .
V gene: TRBV11-3
J gene: TRBJ2-2
D gene: .
CDR3 DNA: TGTGCCAGCAGCTTAGAGCGATGGGGGGTCGAGACCGGGGAGCTGTTTTTT
CDR3 protein: CASSLERWGVETGELFF

clone size: once
V gene: TRBV15
J gene: TRBJ2-5
D gene: .
CDR3 DNA: TGTGCCACCAGCAGAGCCCCAACAGAGCAAGAGACCCAGTACTTC
CDR3 protein: CATSRAPTEQETQYF

clone size: .
V gene: TRBV12-2
J gene: TRBJ1-1
D gene: .
CDR3 DNA: TGTGCAAGTCGCTTAGTCAGGGGGGCCGCCCCTGAAGCTTTCTTT
CDR3 protein: CASRLVRGAAPEAFF

clone size: .
V gene: TRBV5-4
J gene: TRBJ2-1
D gene: .
CDR3 DNA: TGTGCCAGCAGCCCGTTTAGGAGTGGGTCCTACAATGAGCAGTTCTTC
CDR3 protein: CASSPFRSGSYNEQFF

clone size: once
V gene: TRBV2
J gene: TRBJ1-2
D gene: .
CDR3 DNA: TGTGCCAGCACGGGCGGCGGTCGGCTAGGCTATGGCTACACCTTC
CDR3 protein: CASTGGGRLGYGYTF

clone size: few
V gene: TRBV24-1
J gene: TRBJ2-2
D gene: .
CDR3 DNA: TGTGCCACCAGTGATTTTGGAAGAAGGACCGGGGAGCTGTTTTTT
CDR3 protein: CATSDFGRRTGELFF

clone size: once
V gene: TRBV29-1
J gene: TRBJ1-2
D gene: .
CDR3 DNA: TGCAGCGTTGAAAAGGGACACACACGCAGTGGCTACACCTTC
CDR3 protein: CSVEKGHTRSGYTF

clone size: few
V gene: TRBV4-3
J gene: TRBJ2-1
D gene: TRBD2
CDR3 DNA: TGCGCCAGCAGCTCTTCCCGGGGGGACCAAGGTAATGAGCAGTTCTTC
CDR3 protein: CASSSSRGDQGNEQFF

clone size: few
V gene: TRBV18
J gene: TRBJ2-1
D gene: .
CDR3 DNA: TGTGCCAGCTCATCTCGGACCTCGAGCTACAATGAGCAGTTCTTC
CDR3 protein: CASSSRTSSYNEQFF

clone size: .
V gene: TRBV19
J gene: TRBJ1-5
D gene: TRBD1
CDR3 DNA: TGTGCCAGTAGTTCTCCGGGACAGGGGTATCAGCCCCAGCATTTT
CDR3 protein: CASSSPGQGYQPQHF

clone size: .
V gene: TRBV12-5
J gene: TRBJ1-4
D gene: .
CDR3 DNA: TGTGCTAGTGGTTTGGACTTGAGCTACGAAAAACTGTTTTTT
CDR3 protein: CASGLDLSYEKLFF

clone size: once
V gene: TRBV5-1
J gene: TRBJ1-4
D gene: .
CDR3 DNA: TGCGCCAGCAGCGAGGACAGCGGACAAACTCGAAAACTGTTTTTT
CDR3 protein: CASSEDSGQTRKLFF

clone size: .
V gene: TRBV4-1
J gene: TRBJ2-3
D gene: TRBD2
CDR3 DNA: TGCGCCAGCAGCCAAGTGACTAGCGGGGCTGCAAACACAGATACGCAGTATTTT
CDR3 protein: CASSQVTSGAANTDTQYF

clone size: .
V gene: TRBV5-1
J gene: TRBJ2-2
D gene: TRBD2
CDR3 DNA: TGCGCCAGCAGCAAAACTAGCGGGGAGAACACCGGGGAGCTGTTTTTT
CDR3 protein: CASSKTSGENTGELFF

clone size: .
V gene: TRBV5-4
J gene: TRBJ2-2
D gene: .
CDR3 DNA: TGTGCCAGCACCCCAAGAGGGGGGTCTGGGGAGCTGTTTTTT
CDR3 protein: CASTPRGGSGELFF

clone size: .
V gene: TRBV27
J gene: TRBJ2-5
D gene: TRBD2
CDR3 DNA: TGTGCCAGCAGCCCGGGACTAGCGGGGGGGCCGGGGGAGACCCAGTACTTC
CDR3 protein: CASSPGLAGGPGETQYF

clone size: .
V gene: TRBV25-1
J gene: TRBJ1-6
D gene: .
CDR3 DNA: TGTGCCAGCAGTCCCAAGACGGATTCACCCCTCCACTTT
CDR3 protein: CASSPKTDSPLHF

clone size: .
V gene: TRBV9
J gene: TRBJ1-1
D gene: TRBD1
CDR3 DNA: TGTGCCAGCACCCCATTGACAGGGACGAACACTGAAGCTTTCTTT
CDR3 protein: CASTPLTGTNTEAFF

clone size: .
V gene: TRBV5-1
J gene: TRBJ2-5
D gene: TRBD2
CDR3 DNA: TGCGCCAGCAGCTCCTTAGCGGGGGGACAAGAGACCCAGTACTTC
CDR3 protein: CASSSLAGGQETQYF

clone size: .
V gene: TRBV7-9
J gene: TRBJ1-2
D gene: .
CDR3 DNA: TGTGCCAGCAGCTGGCGTGTACCCAGTGGGGGCGGGAGTGGCTACACCTTC
CDR3 protein: CASSWRVPSGGGSGYTF

clone size: .
V gene: TRBV14
J gene: TRBJ1-3
D gene: .
CDR3 DNA: TGTGCCAGCAGCCATGGACAGCTCTCTGGAAACACCATATATTTT
CDR3 protein: CASSHGQLSGNTIYF

clone size: .
V gene: TRBV6-2/TRBV6-3
J gene: TRBJ2-3
D gene: TRBD1
CDR3 DNA: TGTGCCAGCAGTTCGCACGGGACAGTGTTTTCAGATACGCAGTATTTT
CDR3 protein: CASSSHGTVFSDTQYF

clone size: once
V gene: TRBV24-1
J gene: TRBJ2-3
D gene: TRBD2
CDR3 DNA: TGTGCCACCAGTGTAGCGGGGGCCCCAGATACGCAGTATTTT
CDR3 protein: CATSVAGAPDTQYF

clone size: .
V gene: TRBV9
J gene: TRBJ2-1
D gene: TRBD1
CDR3 DNA: TGTGCCAGCAGCAAAGGGGGCAGCTCCTACAATGAGCAGTTCTTC
CDR3 protein: CASSKGGSSYNEQFF